This T cell receptor (beta chain) was found in a study of blood T cell repertoires in COVID-19 (dated by TCRdb to about 2020). Study-level background: Collaborator samples came from the United States, Italy and Spain and covered acute and convalescent phases of COVID-19. The prospective study material was composed of cDNA or gDNA derived from T cells, B-cell-depleted T cells, or PBMCs. Subjects who had been exposed to COVID-19, were actively infected with it, or had recovered from it provided the deeply sampled blood TCRbeta repertoires that made up the dataset. The repertoires were released in a freely available public database meant as a resource for research on the immune response to SARS-CoV-2. The samples were drawn from the first 160 participants of the ongoing ImmuneRACE study and from 1,254 subjects provided by 6 global collaborators. A de-identified subject ID, COVID-19 status, age in years and sex were almost always included in the sample metadata. Where HLA class I and class II types were available, the types were taken from metadata supplied by the sample provider, not from assay-based typing.

Results and caveats for the whole study, not just this receptor: The amount of clinical and demographic metadata varied by source and participant and was provided uncurated.

With regard to this clone: It has no known antigen specificity. No clone much larger than this one lies a single base away; base qualities are absent.

In Seattle, one collaborating source enrolled patients while the infection was active and tracked those patients longitudinally over the course of disease. Each collaborating institution followed its own protocols to collect whole blood in K2EDTA tubes. For TCRbeta analysis, collaborator samples were shipped as frozen whole blood, as isolated PBMCs, or as DNA extracted from either sample type. TCRbeta CDR3 regions were amplified from genomic DNA using the immunoSEQ Assay, a bias-controlled multiplex PCR. As for the authors' bioinformatics: The number of nucleated cells in each sample was estimated from the amplification of reference gene primers within the assay. Sequence reads were collapsed and filtered to measure the absolute abundance of every unique TCRbeta CDR3 rearrangement. For each sample, productive Simpson clonality was calculated by taking the square root of Simpson's diversity index across productive rearrangements. TCRdb took over this immuneACCESS table, retaining in-frame rearrangements with V and J assigned. Such tables are incomplete; in checked studies, under half of the missing clones stem from an unresolved V gene, and the remainder is unexplained. The DNA gave D and trimming, while V, J and clone size come from that table. The sample yields 300,000 to 400,000 clones; roughly 90% were counted once. Clones ranked in the top ten supply approximately 9.4% of the sample.

The CDR3 runs 16 amino acids, cysteine and phenylalanine included. Only the CDR3 DNA stays, 48 bases, in frame from base 1. Looking up the germline V gene yields CDR1 SGHTA and CDR2 FQGNSA. V lost 4 bases and J lost 0 bases, and the count of bases not matched to a germline gene is 7. The V gene is TRBV7-2 and the J gene is TRBJ2-7; 9 nucleotides in the junction match TRBD1. This TCR was sampled from a man in his thirties or forties with COVID-19, enrolled during active disease. The sequenced sample consisted of peripheral blood. The nucleotide sequence is TGTGCCAGCAGCTGGGGACAGGGATTAAACTCCTACGAGCAGTACTTC. The resulting protein is CASSWGQGLNSYEQYF.